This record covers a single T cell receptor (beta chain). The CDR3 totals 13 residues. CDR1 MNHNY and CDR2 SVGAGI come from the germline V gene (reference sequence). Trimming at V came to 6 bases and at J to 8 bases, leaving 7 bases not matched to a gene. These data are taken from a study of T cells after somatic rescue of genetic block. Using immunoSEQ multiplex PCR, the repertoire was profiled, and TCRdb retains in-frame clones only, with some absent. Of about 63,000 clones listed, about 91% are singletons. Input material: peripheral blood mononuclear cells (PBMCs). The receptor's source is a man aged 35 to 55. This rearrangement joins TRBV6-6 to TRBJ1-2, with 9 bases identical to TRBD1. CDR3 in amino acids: CASSSQGARGYTF. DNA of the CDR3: TGTGCCAGCAGCTCACAGGGGGCGAGGGGCTACACCTTC.